This T cell receptor beta chain is from a study of shared clonotypes between healthy human individuals. Study background: Donor ages ranged 18 to 49 years: a couple of women, a few men.

Points on this clone: Its specificity is unknown.

The study's findings and limits: Estimated richness values were generally larger in naive subsets than in memory subsets. Specimens sampled were limited to blood, with tissue repertoires likely differing.

Naive CD8 isolation took CD45RO-negative cells positively selected for CCR7 and excluded terminally differentiated effector memory CD45RA+ cells. For each subset, genomic DNA was distributed in equal portions over several immunoSEQ plates. The method was immunoSEQ multiplex PCR; TCRdb's version includes in-frame clones alone and lacks a portion of them. The sample has around 2.1 million clones, under 95% seen once; the top ten hold more than 1.5%. The CDR3 has 11 residues. Germline-derived CDR1 and CDR2 are SQVTM and ANQGSEA. The germline V and J ends were trimmed by 7 bases and 7 bases, with 11 bases remaining between them.

The clonotype originates from a young man in good health. Some clones in this sample may be carry-over from other donors' samples. The J gene is TRBJ2-1, the V gene TRBV29-1; D is tentatively TRBD1 or TRBD2 (5 bases each). The source material was naive CD8+ T cells from PBMCs. The CDR3 is CSGGLVNEQFF. CDR3 sequence (DNA): TGCAGCGGGGGGTTGGTAAATGAGCAGTTCTTC.